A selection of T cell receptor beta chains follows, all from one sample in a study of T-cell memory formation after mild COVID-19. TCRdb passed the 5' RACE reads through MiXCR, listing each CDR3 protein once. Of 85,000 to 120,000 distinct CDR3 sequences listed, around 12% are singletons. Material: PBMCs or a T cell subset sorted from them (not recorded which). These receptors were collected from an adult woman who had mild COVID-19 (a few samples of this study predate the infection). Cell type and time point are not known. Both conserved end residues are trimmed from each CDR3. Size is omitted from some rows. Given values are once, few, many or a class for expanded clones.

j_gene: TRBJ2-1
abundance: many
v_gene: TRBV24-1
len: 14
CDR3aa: ATSDGTGGKYNEQF

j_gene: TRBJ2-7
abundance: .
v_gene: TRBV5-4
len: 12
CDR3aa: ASSIRDGSYEQY

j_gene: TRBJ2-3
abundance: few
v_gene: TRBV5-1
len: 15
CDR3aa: ASSYRDVGTSTDTQY

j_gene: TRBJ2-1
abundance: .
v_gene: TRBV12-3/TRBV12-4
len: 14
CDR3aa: ASSLAAGGPVNEQF

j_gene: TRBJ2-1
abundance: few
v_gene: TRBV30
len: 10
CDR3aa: AWSVVYNEQF

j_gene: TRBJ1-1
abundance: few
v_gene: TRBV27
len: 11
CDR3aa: ASSLSYTGEAF

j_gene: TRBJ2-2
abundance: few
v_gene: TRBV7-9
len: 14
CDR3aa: ASSLGELVATGELF

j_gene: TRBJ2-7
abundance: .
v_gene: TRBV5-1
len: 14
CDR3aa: ASRDGLAGDDYEQY

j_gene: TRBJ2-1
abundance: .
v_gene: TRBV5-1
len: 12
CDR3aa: ASSLGTDANEQF

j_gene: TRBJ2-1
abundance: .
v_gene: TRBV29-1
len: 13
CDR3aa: SVLGLAGAYNEQF

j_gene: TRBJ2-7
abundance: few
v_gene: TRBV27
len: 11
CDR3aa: ASSTGGLYEQY

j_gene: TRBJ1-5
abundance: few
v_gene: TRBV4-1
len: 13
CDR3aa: ASSQVVVSNQPQH

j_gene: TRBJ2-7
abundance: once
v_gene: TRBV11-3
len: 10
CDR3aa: ASSFGRYEQY

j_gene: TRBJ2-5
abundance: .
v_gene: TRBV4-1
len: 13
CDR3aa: ASSQGPDGEETQY

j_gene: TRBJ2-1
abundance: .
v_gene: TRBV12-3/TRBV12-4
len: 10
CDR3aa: ASSFGANEQF

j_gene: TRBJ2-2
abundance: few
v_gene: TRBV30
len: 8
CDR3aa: GGMAGELF

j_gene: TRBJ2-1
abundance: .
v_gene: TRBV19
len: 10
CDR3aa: ASSIPYNEQF

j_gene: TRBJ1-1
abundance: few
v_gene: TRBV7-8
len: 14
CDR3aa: ASKGGRGQGRTEAF

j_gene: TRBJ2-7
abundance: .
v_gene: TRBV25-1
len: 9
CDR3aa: ASSETTGQY

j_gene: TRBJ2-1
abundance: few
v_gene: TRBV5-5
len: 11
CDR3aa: ASSGTAYNEQF

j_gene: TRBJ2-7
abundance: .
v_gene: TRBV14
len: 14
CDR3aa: ASSHFRTGISYEQY

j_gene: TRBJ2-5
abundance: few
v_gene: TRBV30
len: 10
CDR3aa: AWIDREWTQY

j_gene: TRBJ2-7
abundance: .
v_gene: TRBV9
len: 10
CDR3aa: ASGPNMAEQY

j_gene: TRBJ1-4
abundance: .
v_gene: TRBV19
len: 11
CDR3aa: ASSIWVGEKLF

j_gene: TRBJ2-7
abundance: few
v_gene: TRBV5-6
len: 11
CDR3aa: ASSRDIDYEQY

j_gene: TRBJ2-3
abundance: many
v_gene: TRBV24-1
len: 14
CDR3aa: ATSDVRQGVLDTQY

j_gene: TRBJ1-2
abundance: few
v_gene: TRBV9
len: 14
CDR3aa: ASSVDGEGMGYGYT